These T cell receptor beta chains were read from a single sample in a study of response to subunit inactivated influenza vaccine. TCRdb reprocessed the RT-PCR reads via MiXCR and lists one record per CDR3 protein. Of around 600,000 distinct CDR3 sequences listed, around 10% are singletons. The sample was also linked to a second study, of T cells expressing NK-cell markers.

The material was PBMCs from blood, obtained on the day of vaccination. All receptors come from a man aged 50 or older who received an inactivated influenza vaccine. The CDR3 runs from the conserved cysteine through the conserved F or W. A D gene is named only where the DNA matches it firmly. Size values are once, few and many counts, or a class for expanded clones, and some rows have none.

v_call: TRBV18; j_call: TRBJ1-1; clone_size: many; d_call: NA; cdr3_nt: TGTGCCAGCTCACCTATGAATGAAGCTTTCTTT; cdr3_aa: CASSPMNEAFF
v_call: TRBV4-3; j_call: TRBJ2-3; clone_size: few; d_call: NA; cdr3_nt: TGCGCCAGCAGCCAAGAAGTCGAGGGGGCGGGGGAGTATTTT; cdr3_aa: CASSQEVEGAGEYF
v_call: TRBV3-1; j_call: TRBJ2-7; clone_size: few; d_call: TRBD2; cdr3_nt: TGTGCCAGCAGCCAGGGACTAGCGGGAGCCTACGAGCAGTACTTC; cdr3_aa: CASSQGLAGAYEQYF
v_call: TRBV19; j_call: TRBJ2-3; clone_size: NA; d_call: NA; cdr3_nt: TGTGCCAGTAGTCAGACAGGAGTCACAGATACGCAGTATTTT; cdr3_aa: CASSQTGVTDTQYF
v_call: TRBV7-2; j_call: TRBJ2-7; clone_size: NA; d_call: TRBD1; cdr3_nt: TGTGCCAGCAGCTTAGCCGAAGGGACAGGTTCCTACGAGCAGTACTTC; cdr3_aa: CASSLAEGTGSYEQYF
v_call: TRBV5-1; j_call: TRBJ2-4; clone_size: many; d_call: NA; cdr3_nt: TGCGCCAGCAGCGCGGACACATCCGTTCAGTACTTC; cdr3_aa: CASSADTSVQYF
v_call: TRBV12-3/TRBV12-4; j_call: TRBJ1-2; clone_size: NA; d_call: TRBD1; cdr3_nt: TGTGCCAGCAGCCCGGGACAGGGAAGGCGCGGCTACACCTTC; cdr3_aa: CASSPGQGRRGYTF
v_call: TRBV28; j_call: TRBJ2-1; clone_size: NA; d_call: NA; cdr3_nt: TGTGCCAGCATTAACGGTCGCGTGTCCTACAATGAGCAGTTCTTC; cdr3_aa: CASINGRVSYNEQFF
v_call: TRBV11-2; j_call: TRBJ2-1; clone_size: few; d_call: TRBD2; cdr3_nt: TGTGCCAGCGGGAGGCTAGCGGGAAAGGACAATGAGCAGTTCTTC; cdr3_aa: CASGRLAGKDNEQFF
v_call: TRBV5-1; j_call: TRBJ2-5; clone_size: NA; d_call: TRBD2; cdr3_nt: TGCGCCAGCTGGGAGGGGCTTGCCCACCAAGAGACCCAGTACTTC; cdr3_aa: CASWEGLAHQETQYF
v_call: TRBV7-9; j_call: TRBJ1-3; clone_size: NA; d_call: NA; cdr3_nt: TGTGCCAGCAGCTTACCGTGGGCGGATTCTGGAAACACCATATATTTT; cdr3_aa: CASSLPWADSGNTIYF
v_call: TRBV20-1; j_call: TRBJ1-2; clone_size: NA; d_call: TRBD1; cdr3_nt: TGCAGTGCTAGAGAACTCCGGGACAGCCATGGCTACACCTTC; cdr3_aa: CSARELRDSHGYTF
v_call: TRBV5-1; j_call: TRBJ2-2; clone_size: many; d_call: TRBD1; cdr3_nt: TGCGCCAGCAGCTCAGGGGGCGTCACCGGGGAGCTGTTTTTT; cdr3_aa: CASSSGGVTGELFF
v_call: TRBV20-1; j_call: TRBJ1-6; clone_size: few; d_call: NA; cdr3_nt: TGCAGTGCTAGCCCCTCAGGAGGGTCGAGTTCACCCCTCCACTTT; cdr3_aa: CSASPSGGSSSPLHF
v_call: TRBV15; j_call: TRBJ2-3; clone_size: many; d_call: NA; cdr3_nt: TGTGCCACCAGCAGACATGCCGGGGACACAGATACGCAGTATTTT; cdr3_aa: CATSRHAGDTDTQYF
v_call: TRBV14; j_call: TRBJ2-6; clone_size: NA; d_call: TRBD1; cdr3_nt: TGTGCCAGCAGCCAACCCGGACAGGGCTTTACTGGGGCTAACGTCCTGACTTTC; cdr3_aa: CASSQPGQGFTGANVLTF
v_call: TRBV28; j_call: TRBJ2-7; clone_size: few; d_call: NA; cdr3_nt: TGTGCCAGCAGCGGGGGGCTAGCGGTCCCCTACGAGCAGTACTTC; cdr3_aa: CASSGGLAVPYEQYF
v_call: TRBV5-1; j_call: TRBJ2-7; clone_size: many; d_call: TRBD1; cdr3_nt: TGCGCCAGCAGGCGAGGCTACAGGGGGACTGATGTCGACGAGCAGTACTTC; cdr3_aa: CASRRGYRGTDVDEQYF
v_call: TRBV2; j_call: TRBJ2-1; clone_size: many; d_call: TRBD2; cdr3_nt: TGTGCCAGCAGGGGGGTTCTAGCGGGACAGCAGTTCTTC; cdr3_aa: CASRGVLAGQQFF
v_call: TRBV15; j_call: TRBJ2-1; clone_size: NA; d_call: NA; cdr3_nt: TGTGCCACGACCAACGGACTACTGGGGCAGTTCTTC; cdr3_aa: CATTNGLLGQFF
v_call: TRBV14; j_call: TRBJ2-7; clone_size: NA; d_call: TRBD1; cdr3_nt: TGTGCCAGCAGCCATCTTCCCGGGACAGGGCCTTTCGAGCAGTACTTC; cdr3_aa: CASSHLPGTGPFEQYF
v_call: TRBV5-1; j_call: TRBJ2-3; clone_size: many; d_call: NA; cdr3_nt: TGCGCCAGCAGCAAACAGGGAAGGAATACAGATACGCAGTATTTT; cdr3_aa: CASSKQGRNTDTQYF
v_call: TRBV3-1; j_call: TRBJ2-1; clone_size: NA; d_call: NA; cdr3_nt: TGTGCCAGCAGCCAAGCCGGGACTTACAATGAGCAGTTCTTC; cdr3_aa: CASSQAGTYNEQFF
v_call: TRBV23-1; j_call: TRBJ2-1; clone_size: NA; d_call: NA; cdr3_nt: TGCGCCAGCCTTCTAGCGACGAATGAGCAGTTCTTC; cdr3_aa: CASLLATNEQFF
v_call: TRBV3-1; j_call: TRBJ1-1; clone_size: NA; d_call: NA; cdr3_nt: TGTGCCAGCAGCCTATTCTCAGGACAAGATGAAGCTTTCTTT; cdr3_aa: CASSLFSGQDEAFF
v_call: TRBV5-1; j_call: TRBJ2-3; clone_size: few; d_call: NA; cdr3_nt: TGCGCCAGCCGTCCCGGGTCCAGCACAGATACGCAGTATTTT; cdr3_aa: CASRPGSSTDTQYF
v_call: TRBV7-2; j_call: TRBJ2-3; clone_size: NA; d_call: NA; cdr3_nt: TGTGCCAGCAGCTTATACTGGCGGGATACGCAGTATTTT; cdr3_aa: CASSLYWRDTQYF
v_call: TRBV4-2; j_call: TRBJ1-6; clone_size: many; d_call: NA; cdr3_nt: TGTGCCAGCAGCCAAGATCTGGGCAGTCTCCTCTCACCCCTCCACTTT; cdr3_aa: CASSQDLGSLLSPLHF
v_call: TRBV6-5; j_call: TRBJ2-7; clone_size: few; d_call: TRBD1; cdr3_nt: TGTGCCAGCTGGGACAGGGGAAACGAGCAGTACTTC; cdr3_aa: CASWDRGNEQYF
v_call: TRBV19; j_call: TRBJ2-5; clone_size: many; d_call: TRBD2; cdr3_nt: TGTGCCAGTAGTTTCCAGCGGGGGCAAGAGACCCAGTACTTC; cdr3_aa: CASSFQRGQETQYF
v_call: TRBV27; j_call: TRBJ2-2; clone_size: few; d_call: TRBD1; cdr3_nt: TGTGCCAGCAGTTTATCCGGGACAGGGGATACCGGGGAGCTGTTTTTT; cdr3_aa: CASSLSGTGDTGELFF
v_call: TRBV11-3; j_call: TRBJ2-3; clone_size: NA; d_call: NA; cdr3_nt: TGTGCCAGCAGCTTAGTCTCAGGAAGCGGTGGGGCAGATACGCAGTATTTT; cdr3_aa: CASSLVSGSGGADTQYF
v_call: TRBV5-5; j_call: TRBJ2-7; clone_size: few; d_call: NA; cdr3_nt: TGTGCCAGCAGCTTGGTGGCCAGTCGGGCTTACGAGCAGTACTTC; cdr3_aa: CASSLVASRAYEQYF
v_call: TRBV12-3/TRBV12-4; j_call: TRBJ1-2; clone_size: many; d_call: NA; cdr3_nt: TGTGCCAGCAGTTTCGGGACATTAGGCTACACCTTC; cdr3_aa: CASSFGTLGYTF
v_call: TRBV7-9; j_call: TRBJ2-7; clone_size: few; d_call: NA; cdr3_nt: TGTGCCAGCAGCCCCCAGAGGGGCCACGAGCAGTACTTC; cdr3_aa: CASSPQRGHEQYF
v_call: TRBV4-2; j_call: TRBJ2-3; clone_size: few; d_call: TRBD2; cdr3_nt: TGTGCCAGCAGCCGGAGGACGGGGGGGCCTGATACGCAGTATTTT; cdr3_aa: CASSRRTGGPDTQYF
v_call: TRBV7-2; j_call: TRBJ2-5; clone_size: few; d_call: NA; cdr3_nt: TGTGCCAGCAGCTCTAGGTCCTTCGGAGGGGAGACCCAGTACTTC; cdr3_aa: CASSSRSFGGETQYF
v_call: TRBV27; j_call: TRBJ2-1; clone_size: NA; d_call: TRBD2; cdr3_nt: TGTGCCAGCAGCAGAGCGGGGAAGTACAATGAGCAGTTCTTC; cdr3_aa: CASSRAGKYNEQFF
v_call: TRBV7-2; j_call: TRBJ1-1; clone_size: NA; d_call: TRBD1; cdr3_nt: TGTGCCAGCAGCTTGAAGGGGGCCACTGAAGCTTTCTTT; cdr3_aa: CASSLKGATEAFF
v_call: TRBV29-1; j_call: TRBJ2-7; clone_size: few; d_call: NA; cdr3_nt: TGCAGCGTTGCGGGACCGGGACCGGCCTTTTTT; cdr3_aa: CSVAGPGPAFF
v_call: TRBV28; j_call: TRBJ2-2; clone_size: few; d_call: NA; cdr3_nt: TGTGCCAGCAGCTACAGGGTCCTTGGCACCGGGGAGCTGTTTTTT; cdr3_aa: CASSYRVLGTGELFF
v_call: TRBV3-1; j_call: TRBJ1-1; clone_size: few; d_call: NA; cdr3_nt: TGTGCCAGCAGCCATAGACAGGCTTTGAACACTGAAGCTTTCTTT; cdr3_aa: CASSHRQALNTEAFF
v_call: TRBV3-1; j_call: TRBJ1-1; clone_size: NA; d_call: NA; cdr3_nt: TGTGCCAGCAGCCCCTCGGGGGCGCGCGGTAAATTCGGAGCTTTCTTT; cdr3_aa: CASSPSGARGKFGAFF
v_call: TRBV5-8; j_call: TRBJ1-1; clone_size: NA; d_call: NA; cdr3_nt: TGTGCCAGCCGTTCGACCTTGGCAGCTTTCTTT; cdr3_aa: CASRSTLAAFF
v_call: TRBV12-3/TRBV12-4; j_call: TRBJ2-4; clone_size: many; d_call: NA; cdr3_nt: TGTGCCAGCAGTTTCCAGCTAGCCAAAAACATTCAGTACTTC; cdr3_aa: CASSFQLAKNIQYF
v_call: TRBV7-3; j_call: TRBJ2-2; clone_size: few; d_call: TRBD2; cdr3_nt: TGTGCCAGCAGTATTAGCGGGAGTAAAACCGGGGAGCTGTTTTTT; cdr3_aa: CASSISGSKTGELFF
v_call: TRBV12-3/TRBV12-4; j_call: TRBJ2-2; clone_size: NA; d_call: NA; cdr3_nt: TGTGCCAGCAGCAGCATTACACTGAACACCGGGGAGCTGTTTTTT; cdr3_aa: CASSSITLNTGELFF
v_call: TRBV20-1; j_call: TRBJ2-5; clone_size: NA; d_call: NA; cdr3_nt: TGCAGTGCTAGAACGGCAGGGGAAGAGACCCAGTACTTC; cdr3_aa: CSARTAGEETQYF
v_call: TRBV6-2/TRBV6-3; j_call: TRBJ1-4; clone_size: NA; d_call: NA; cdr3_nt: TGTGCCAGCACAGGAGGCGAAAAACTGTTTTTT; cdr3_aa: CASTGGEKLFF
v_call: TRBV6-1; j_call: TRBJ2-7; clone_size: few; d_call: TRBD2; cdr3_nt: TGTGCCACCCGGACTAGCGGGGGTTCCGAGCAGTACTTC; cdr3_aa: CATRTSGGSEQYF
v_call: TRBV12-3/TRBV12-4; j_call: TRBJ1-1; clone_size: few; d_call: NA; cdr3_nt: TGTGCCAGCAGCCAACAGGGTATGGACACTGAAGCTTTCTTT; cdr3_aa: CASSQQGMDTEAFF
v_call: TRBV18; j_call: TRBJ2-7; clone_size: few; d_call: TRBD1; cdr3_nt: TGTGCCAGCTCAGGATCCGGGACAGGGAGTGCTATCGAGCAGTACTTC; cdr3_aa: CASSGSGTGSAIEQYF
v_call: TRBV20-1; j_call: TRBJ1-2; clone_size: many; d_call: TRBD1; cdr3_nt: TGCAGTGGGGGACAGATAAACTATGGCTACACCTTC; cdr3_aa: CSGGQINYGYTF